This is a list of T cell receptor beta chains from one sample in a study of T-cell reconstitution after alpha-beta-depleted transplantation in children. TCRdb redid the calling of the PCR reads with MiXCR, one entry per CDR3 protein. The data contain about 580,000 distinct CDR3 sequences, under 25% of them singletons. Sequencing was performed on PBMCs, mostly from graft donor cells, taken 360 days after TCRalphabeta/CD19-depleted stem cell transplant. All receptors derive from a boy in the first two years of life who had a stem cell transplant for acute myeloid leukemia, so the T cells may come from the graft donor. Both conserved end residues are part of each CDR3. The order of the fields is clone size, J gene, V gene, D gene, CDR3 protein, CDR3 DNA. D genes are given only for firm matches. Some rows have no size entry. The others give once, few or many, or a class for an expanded clone.

>-|TRBJ2-1|TRBV5-4|-
CASSLGGTADGEQFF
TGTGCCAGCAGCTTGGGTGGGACGGCAGACGGTGAGCAGTTCTTC
>-|TRBJ2-1|TRBV12-3/TRBV12-4|TRBD1
CASRASQGALALSYNEQFF
TGTGCCAGCAGGGCGTCGCAGGGGGCATTGGCTCTCTCCTACAATGAGCAGTTCTTC
>few|TRBJ2-5|TRBV20-1|TRBD1
CSARPHGTVAGQETQYF
TGCAGTGCTAGACCCCACGGGACAGTTGCCGGCCAAGAGACCCAGTACTTC
>-|TRBJ1-1|TRBV10-3|-
CAISESRASRMDTEAFF
TGTGCCATCAGTGAGTCGAGGGCAAGTCGGATGGACACTGAAGCTTTCTTT
>-|TRBJ2-1|TRBV29-1|TRBD2
CSGTELAGEGEQFF
TGCAGCGGCACCGAACTAGCGGGGGAGGGTGAGCAGTTCTTC
>-|TRBJ2-1|TRBV5-6|TRBD1
CASGFGDRINEQFF
TGTGCCAGCGGCTTCGGGGACAGGATTAATGAGCAGTTCTTC
>-|TRBJ2-6|TRBV11-3|-
CASRNDRLSGANVLTF
TGTGCCAGCAGAAACGACAGATTGTCTGGGGCCAACGTCCTGACTTTC
>many|TRBJ2-5|TRBV10-3|-
CAVAWAQETQYF
TGTGCCGTGGCTTGGGCCCAAGAGACCCAGTACTTC
>few|TRBJ2-6|TRBV5-1|-
CASSLLAGRGEANVLTF
TGCGCCAGCAGCTTGTTAGCCGGCAGGGGAGAAGCCAACGTCCTGACTTTC
>-|TRBJ2-2|TRBV9|-
CASSVVPRTVGNTGELFF
TGTGCCAGCAGCGTAGTCCCTAGGACCGTGGGGAACACCGGGGAGCTGTTTTTT
>-|TRBJ1-1|TRBV21-1|-
CASSKKGTGLNTEAFF
TGTGCCAGCAGCAAAAAAGGGACAGGTTTGAACACTGAAGCTTTCTTT
>few|TRBJ2-5|TRBV20-1|TRBD2
CSARLAGVQETQYF
TGCAGTGCAAGACTAGCGGGGGTCCAAGAGACCCAGTACTTC
>many|TRBJ1-4|TRBV6-6|TRBD1
CASTLRQGAWEKLFF
TGTGCCAGCACCCTCAGACAGGGGGCTTGGGAAAAACTGTTTTTT
>-|TRBJ2-2|TRBV6-2/TRBV6-3|-
CASRPQTSPTGELFF
TGTGCCAGCAGGCCCCAGACTAGTCCCACCGGGGAGCTGTTTTTT
>few|TRBJ2-7|TRBV7-2|TRBD2
CASRLTGGSYEQYF
TGTGCCAGCAGGCTCACGGGGGGCTCCTACGAGCAGTACTTC
>many|TRBJ1-2|TRBV29-1|-
CSVARASRNFYGYTF
TGCAGCGTTGCCAGGGCTAGTCGTAATTTTTATGGCTACACCTTC
>few|TRBJ2-3|TRBV12-3/TRBV12-4|TRBD2
CASSLAGVGGTDTQYF
TGTGCCAGCAGTTTGGCGGGAGTCGGGGGCACAGATACGCAGTATTTT
>many|TRBJ2-5|TRBV20-1|-
CSAREKVVGLQETQYF
TGCAGTGCTAGAGAGAAGGTTGTGGGGCTCCAAGAGACCCAGTACTTC
>-|TRBJ2-1|TRBV20-1|TRBD2
CSARGTSGGSSYNEQFF
TGCAGTGCCAGAGGGACTAGCGGGGGCAGCTCCTACAATGAGCAGTTCTTC
>-|TRBJ2-3|TRBV6-1|TRBD2
CASRKTSGTDTQYF
TGTGCCAGCAGAAAGACTAGCGGCACAGATACGCAGTATTTT
>-|TRBJ2-5|TRBV7-2|TRBD2
CASSFSGGRRETQYF
TGTGCCAGCAGCTTTAGCGGGGGTCGGAGGGAGACCCAGTACTTC
>-|TRBJ1-4|TRBV6-5|-
CASSYVGVNEKLFF
TGTGCCAGCAGTTACGTGGGGGTAAATGAAAAACTGTTTTTT